This T cell receptor beta chain was identified during a study of shared clonotypes between healthy human individuals. The V gene's germline CDR1 is MDHEN and CDR2 SYDVKM. The CDR3 extends over 18 amino acids. V shed 5 bases and J 8 bases; nucleotides not matched to a gene: 19. About this clone: Its target is not known.

Study observations and caveats: Only blood was sampled, and tissue TCR repertoires likely differ from blood ones. What naive subsets generally showed was a larger estimated richness than memory subsets showed.

CD45RO negativity and positive selection for CCR7 defined naive CD8 cells, a population that excluded terminally differentiated effector memory CD45RA+ cells. All donors qualified as healthy HIV-negative adults and had experienced no recent acute infections or vaccinations. Sorted-subset replicate PCRs used about 200 ng of genomic DNA. This amount corresponded to some 32,000 T cell genomes. Profiled with immunoSEQ multiplex PCR; TCRdb holds only in-frame clones, not every one. Of around 640,000 clones detected, about 95% appear once; the ten largest clones hold less than 0.12%. The receptor was isolated from a woman aged 25 to 39 in good health. The sequenced sample consisted of naive CD8+ T cells sorted from blood. This chain uses TRBV28 with TRBJ2-4, with 9 bases matching TRBD2. The DNA for the CDR3 is TGTGCCAGCAGTCCGCTCCGTGAGACTAGCGGCTGGTCAGACATTCAGTACTTC. It codes for CASSPLRETSGWSDIQYF.